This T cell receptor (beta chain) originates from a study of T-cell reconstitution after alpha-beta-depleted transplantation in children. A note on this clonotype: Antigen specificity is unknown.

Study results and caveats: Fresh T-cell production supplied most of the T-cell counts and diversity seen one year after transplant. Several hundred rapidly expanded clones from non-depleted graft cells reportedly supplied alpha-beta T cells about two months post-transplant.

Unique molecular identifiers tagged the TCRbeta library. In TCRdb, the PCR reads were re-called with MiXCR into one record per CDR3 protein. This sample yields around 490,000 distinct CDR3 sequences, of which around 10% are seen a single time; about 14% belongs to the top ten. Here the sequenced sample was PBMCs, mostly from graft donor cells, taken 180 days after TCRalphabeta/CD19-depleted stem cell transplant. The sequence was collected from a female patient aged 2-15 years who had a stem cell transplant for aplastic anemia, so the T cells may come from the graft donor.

The CDR3 sequence: CAISESTSGSSGKNIQYF. The CDR3 nucleotides read TGTGCCATCAGTGAGTCCACTAGCGGGAGCAGCGGCAAAAACATTCAGTACTTC. The chain recombines TRBV10-3 with TRBJ2-4, with 11 bases lining up with TRBD2. The V and J ends lost 0 bases and 3 bases, in that order; junction bases with no gene match: 7. The CDR3 covers 18 residues. Germline V gene sequence: CDR1 ENHRY, CDR2 SYGVKD.